The source of this T cell receptor (beta chain) is a study of T cell clonality in common variable immunodeficiency. With 8 bases clipped from V and 2 bases from J, the junction kept 11 bases outside the gene matches. Germline V gene sequence: CDR1 SGHVS, CDR2 FQNEAQ. This CDR3 spans 16 amino acids. Assay: immunoSEQ multiplex PCR; the TCRdb copy retains only in-frame clones and omits some. The sample was found to contain under 45,000 clones, and every one recurs. At least ten counts were recorded for this clone. The observed sequence ends 3 residues before the CDR3 terminus, with the missing tail filled in from the germline J gene.

The V gene is TRBV7-8, the J gene TRBJ2-7, with 11 nucleotides matching TRBD1. The sequence was obtained from a person aged 18-69 years in good health. The source material was peripheral blood mononuclear cells. The sequenced CDR3 bases are TGTGCCAGCGCAGCCATCGGGACAGGGGGAACCTACGAG. Translation gives CASAAIGTGGTYE. From start to end, the CDR3 is CASAAIGTGGTYEQYF.